Shown below are 10 T cell receptor beta chains from a single sample sequenced in a study of blood T cells in healthy people across ages. Then a second PCR, running roughly 7 to 12 cycles, was carried out with a sample-barcoded 5' primer and a J-beta primer mix. A single record per CDR3 protein comes from TCRdb applying MiXCR to the 5' RACE reads. The data contain 850,000 to 950,000 distinct CDR3 sequences, around 28% of them singletons. Sequencing was carried out using blood. These receptors were taken from an elderly woman in good health.

The CDR3 bases are TGTGCCAGTAGGCGGGACAGGGGGAACACCGGGGAGCTGTTTTTT. Amino acid sequence: CASRRDRGNTGELFF. The J gene is TRBJ2-2, the V gene TRBV19; 10 bases fit TRBD1. The CDR3 contains 15 residues. Germline CDR1 reads LNHDA; CDR2 reads SQIVND (reference sequence). J gave up 1 base and V 6 bases, and 2 bases lay outside the gene matches.

The chain links TRBV19 to TRBJ1-1; 9 nucleotides match TRBD1. CDR1 and CDR2 (germline): LNHDA, SQIVND (reference sequence). The CDR3 totals 12 residues. Unmatched junction bases numbered 5, after V lost 5 bases and J lost 10 bases. In DNA form, the CDR3 reads TGTGCCAGTAGTTCCCGGACAGGGGCAGCTTTCTTT. Translating gives CASSSRTGAAFF.

This clonotype was counted only a few times. The rearrangement joins TRBV3-1 to TRBJ1-2, with 8 bases identical to TRBD1. Germline CDR1 reads LGHDT; CDR2 reads YNNKEL (reference sequence). The V segment lost 2 bases and the J segment 2 bases; nucleotides outside the gene matches: 4. The CDR3 runs 15 residues. CDR3 amino acids: CASSQTRQGNYGYTF. The DNA for the CDR3 is TGTGCCAGCAGCCAAACCAGACAGGGGAACTATGGCTACACCTTC.

This clonotype was recorded once. Being one base from a much bigger clone, this may be a read error. J is TRBJ1-2 and V is TRBV6-5; 9 bases are shared with TRBD1. J lost 8 bases, V lost 6 bases, and 10 bases had no gene match. CDR1 is MNHEY, CDR2 SVGAGI, per germline. This CDR3 spans 14 amino acids. The CDR3 DNA sequence: TGTGCCAGCAGGTATGGGACAGGGACCGACGGCTACACCTTC. It specifies CASRYGTGTDGYTF.

Comments on this clonotype: Being one base from a much bigger clone, this may be a read error. The chain couples TRBV12-3 or TRBV12-4 to TRBJ2-7; 7 bases are shared with TRBD1. Trimming took 7 bases from V and 7 from J; bases not matched to a gene: 13. This CDR3 has 14 amino acids. CDR3 in DNA: TGTGCCAGCAACCTGGGACAGCGGAACAATGAGCAGTACTTC. The encoded protein is CASNLGQRNNEQYF.

This clonotype has more than one count but fewer than ten. The chain is built from TRBV6-2 or TRBV6-3 and TRBJ2-3; TRBD1 matches 8 bases. V gave up 2 bases and J gave up 3 bases; unmatched junction bases: 7. Per germline, CDR1 MNHEY and CDR2 SVGEGT. The CDR3 is 16 amino acids. The CDR3 sequence is CASSYGQGAPTDTQYF. The CDR3 nucleotides are TGTGCCAGCAGTTACGGCCAGGGGGCGCCTACAGATACGCAGTATTTT.

This clonotype was detected a few times. The V gene is TRBV12-3 or TRBV12-4, the J gene TRBJ1-5, with D maybe TRBD1 (6 bases). The CDR3 totals 16 residues. V lost 3 bases, J lost 4 bases, and 16 bases lay in between. Written as DNA, the CDR3 is TGTGCCAGCAGTTTTGGGGGCAGCAGCTTAAATCAGCCCCAGCATTTT. Residues: CASSFGGSSLNQPQHF.

This clonotype was counted a few times. Given a much more abundant clone one base away, this may be a read error. The V call is TRBV11-2, the J call TRBJ2-1, with a tentative D call TRBD1 (6 bases). Germline V lookup: CDR1 SGHAT, CDR2 FQNNGV. Trimming removed 6 bases from V and 12 bases from J, with 12 bases in between. CDR3 length: 11 residues. In DNA form, the CDR3 reads TGTGCCAGCAGACAGGGACGAGGGCAGTTCTTC. As protein: CASRQGRGQFF.

This clonotype was counted many times. This chain connects TRBV29-1 to TRBJ2-7; no reliable D call. Germline CDR1 SQVTM, CDR2 ANQGSEA. V dropped 0 bases and J dropped 4 bases, with 13 bases sitting between them. CDR3 length: 14 amino acids. The DNA of the CDR3 is TGCAGCGTTGAAGATCCGATACGACAATACGAGCAGTACTTC. Its protein product is CSVEDPIRQYEQYF.

This clonotype came up many times. This sequence joins TRBV18 and TRBJ1-2; D call uncertain. The CDR3 loop spans 14 amino acids. Trimming shortened V by 3 bases and J by 0 bases, and 8 bases separated the two germline ends. In germline, CDR1 is KGHSH, CDR2 LQKENI. The CDR3 DNA follows: TGTGCCAGCTCACCGAACCCTGCTAACTATGGCTACACCTTC. As protein: CASSPNPANYGYTF.